This is a list of T cell receptor beta chains from one sample in a study of blood T cell repertoires in COVID-19. Here immunoSEQ multiplex PCR was the method, and the copy in TCRdb shows in-frame clones only, minus some. This sample has 300,000 to 400,000 clones; around 87% occur once, and the top ten carry over 2.5%. Source material: peripheral blood. These receptors came from a human donor in a cohort sampled during active COVID-19. Both conserved end residues are part of each CDR3. The D gene is left open where the match is weak. Clone size is shown for a subset of rows, as once, few, many or a class of expanded clone.

TRBJ2-3,-,-,17,TRBV19,CASSSRPTGTRTDTQYF,TGTGCCAGTAGTTCGCGTCCCACCGGGACTCGCACAGATACGCAGTATTTT
TRBJ2-3,-,TRBD2,17,TRBV24-1,CATSDSTLAGVTDTQYF,TGTGCCACCAGTGATTCCACATTGGCGGGAGTGACAGATACGCAGTATTTT
TRBJ1-2,-,TRBD1,13,TRBV5-4,CASSFGDSYGYTF,TGTGCCAGCAGCTTCGGGGACAGCTATGGCTACACCTTC
TRBJ1-5,-,-,16,TRBV19,CASSLGADTFNQPQHF,TGTGCCAGTAGTCTTGGGGCCGATACCTTCAATCAGCCCCAGCATTTT
TRBJ2-3,-,TRBD2,12,TRBV30,CAWSVTSGTQYF,TGTGCCTGGAGTGTGACTAGCGGTACGCAGTATTTT
TRBJ2-7,-,-,14,TRBV3-1/TRBV3-2,CASSLNYRDSEQYF,TGTGCCAGCAGCCTGAACTACAGGGATAGCGAGCAGTACTTC
TRBJ1-5,-,TRBD1,14,TRBV11-2,CASSLGETGGPQHF,TGTGCCAGCAGCTTAGGCGAGACAGGGGGGCCCCAGCATTTT
TRBJ2-1,-,-,15,TRBV6-1,CASSESGVAWNEQFF,TGTGCCAGCAGTGAGTCCGGGGTCGCCTGGAATGAGCAGTTCTTC
TRBJ2-1,-,-,15,TRBV5-1,CASSRRLDSYNEQFF,TGCGCCAGCAGCCGGCGACTAGACTCCTACAATGAGCAGTTCTTC
TRBJ2-4,-,TRBD1,16,TRBV23-1,CASSPGDRMDDNIQYF,TGCGCCAGCAGTCCTGGGGACAGGATGGACGATAACATTCAGTACTTC
TRBJ1-1,few,-,15,TRBV5-4,CASSPTGVRDTEAFF,TGTGCCAGCAGCCCGACTGGGGTGAGGGACACTGAAGCTTTCTTT
TRBJ1-3,-,-,13,TRBV12-3/TRBV12-4,CASSFGSGNTIYF,TGTGCCAGCAGTTTCGGCTCTGGAAACACCATATATTTT
TRBJ2-5,once,TRBD2,15,TRBV9,CASSSLAGIGETQYF,TGTGCCAGCAGCTCACTAGCGGGAATAGGAGAGACCCAGTACTTC
TRBJ2-1,once,-,13,TRBV11-2,CASSSDTSNEQFF,TGTGCCAGCAGCTCCGACACCTCCAATGAGCAGTTCTTC
TRBJ2-7,-,-,15,TRBV4-1,CASSQDAGPTYEQYF,TGCGCCAGCAGCCAAGATGCAGGGCCTACCTACGAGCAGTACTTC
TRBJ1-1,-,-,14,TRBV6-6,CASSYNSKTTEAFF,TGTGCCAGCAGTTACAACAGCAAGACGACTGAAGCTTTCTTT
TRBJ1-1,-,TRBD1,14,TRBV6-5,CASSRTGENTEAFF,TGTGCCAGCAGTCGGACAGGTGAGAACACTGAAGCTTTCTTT
TRBJ2-2,-,-,14,TRBV28,CASSSRQYTGELFF,TGTGCCAGCAGCTCTCGACAGTACACCGGGGAGCTGTTTTTT